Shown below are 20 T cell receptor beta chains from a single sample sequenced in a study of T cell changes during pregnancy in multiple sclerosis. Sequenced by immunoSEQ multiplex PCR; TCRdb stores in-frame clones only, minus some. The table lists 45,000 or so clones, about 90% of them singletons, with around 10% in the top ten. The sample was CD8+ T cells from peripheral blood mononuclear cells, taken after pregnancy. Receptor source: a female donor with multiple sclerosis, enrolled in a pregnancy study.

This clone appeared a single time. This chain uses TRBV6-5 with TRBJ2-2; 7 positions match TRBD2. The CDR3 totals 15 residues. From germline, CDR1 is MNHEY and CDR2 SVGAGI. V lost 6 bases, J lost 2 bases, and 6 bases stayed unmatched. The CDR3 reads CASSAGLVNTGELFF. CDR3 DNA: TGTGCCAGCAGCGCCGGACTAGTAAACACCGGGGAGCTGTTTTTT.

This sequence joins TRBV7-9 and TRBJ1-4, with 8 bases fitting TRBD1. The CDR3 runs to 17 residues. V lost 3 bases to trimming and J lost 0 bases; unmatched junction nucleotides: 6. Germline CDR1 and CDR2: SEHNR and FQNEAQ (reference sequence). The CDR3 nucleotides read TGTGCCAGCAGCTTCCCCGGACAGGGTCCAACTAATGAAAAACTGTTTTTT. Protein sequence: CASSFPGQGPTNEKLFF.

The CDR3: CASSPTRREGTEAFF. The CDR3, as DNA: TGTGCCAGCAGCCCAACCCGACGAGAGGGCACTGAAGCTTTCTTT. J is TRBJ1-1 and V is TRBV7-9, with no clear D. The CDR3 sequence is 15 residues long. Germline V CDR1 and CDR2: SEHNR, FQNEAQ (reference sequence). V was pared by 5 bases and J by 4 bases, with 17 bases between.

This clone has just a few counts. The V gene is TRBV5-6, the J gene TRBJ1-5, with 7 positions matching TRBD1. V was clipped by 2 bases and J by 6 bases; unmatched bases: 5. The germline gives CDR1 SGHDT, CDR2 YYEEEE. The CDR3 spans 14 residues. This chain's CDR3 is CASSFRQGGQPQHF. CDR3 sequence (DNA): TGTGCCAGCAGCTTTCGACAGGGAGGTCAGCCCCAGCATTTT.

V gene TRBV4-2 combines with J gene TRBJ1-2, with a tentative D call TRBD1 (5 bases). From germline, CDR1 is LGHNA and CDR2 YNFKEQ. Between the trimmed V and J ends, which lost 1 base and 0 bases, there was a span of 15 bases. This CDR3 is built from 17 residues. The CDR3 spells CASSQVGGDEANYGYTF. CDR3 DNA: TGTGCCAGCAGCCAAGTGGGGGGGGATGAAGCTAACTATGGCTACACCTTC.

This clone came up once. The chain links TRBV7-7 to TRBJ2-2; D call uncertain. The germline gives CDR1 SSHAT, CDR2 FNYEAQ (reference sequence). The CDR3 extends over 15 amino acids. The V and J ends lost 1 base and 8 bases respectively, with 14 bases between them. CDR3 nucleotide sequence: TGTGCCAGCAGCTTAGGGCCCGAATTCAGGGGGGAGCTGTTTTTT. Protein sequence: CASSLGPEFRGELFF.

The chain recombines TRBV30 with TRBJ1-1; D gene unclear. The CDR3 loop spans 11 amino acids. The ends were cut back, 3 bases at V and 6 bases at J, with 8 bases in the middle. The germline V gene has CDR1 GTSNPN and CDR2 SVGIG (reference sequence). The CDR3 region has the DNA TGTGCCTGGAGGCCGCAGGCTGAAGCTTTCTTT. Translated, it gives CAWRPQAEAFF.

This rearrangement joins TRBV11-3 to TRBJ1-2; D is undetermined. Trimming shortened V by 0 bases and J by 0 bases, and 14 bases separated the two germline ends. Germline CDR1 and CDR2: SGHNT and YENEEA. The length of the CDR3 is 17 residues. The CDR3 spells CASSLEHPTSTNYGYTF. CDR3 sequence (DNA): TGTGCCAGCAGCTTAGAACACCCCACCTCCACTAACTATGGCTACACCTTC.

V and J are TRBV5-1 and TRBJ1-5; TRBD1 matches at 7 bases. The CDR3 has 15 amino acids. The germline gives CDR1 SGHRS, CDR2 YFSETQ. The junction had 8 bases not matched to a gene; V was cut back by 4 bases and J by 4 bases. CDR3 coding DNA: TGCGCCAGCAGCATTTGGGACAGCTTGAATCAGCCCCAGCATTTT. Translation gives CASSIWDSLNQPQHF.

The CDR3 coding sequence is TGTGCCAGCAGCTTAGAGGGAGGGTACACAGATACGCAGTATTTT. Translation gives CASSLEGGYTDTQYF. The V call is TRBV7-8, the J call TRBJ2-3; TRBD2 matches 7 bases. The CDR3 sequence is 15 residues long. Unmatched junction bases numbered 3, after V lost 1 base and J lost 2 bases. CDR1 and CDR2 (germline): SGHVS, FQNEAQ.

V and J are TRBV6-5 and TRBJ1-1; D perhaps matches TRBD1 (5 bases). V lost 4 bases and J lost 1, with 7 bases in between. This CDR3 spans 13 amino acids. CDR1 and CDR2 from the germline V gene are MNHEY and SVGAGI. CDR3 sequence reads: CASSLQANTEAFF. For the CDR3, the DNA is TGTGCCAGCAGTTTACAGGCGAACACTGAAGCTTTCTTT.

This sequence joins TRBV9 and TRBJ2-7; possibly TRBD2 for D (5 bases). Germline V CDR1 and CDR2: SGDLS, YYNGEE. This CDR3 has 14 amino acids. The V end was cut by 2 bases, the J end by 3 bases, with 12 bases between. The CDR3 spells CASSVGQEVYEQYF. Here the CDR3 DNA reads TGTGCCAGCAGCGTGGGTCAGGAGGTCTACGAGCAGTACTTC.

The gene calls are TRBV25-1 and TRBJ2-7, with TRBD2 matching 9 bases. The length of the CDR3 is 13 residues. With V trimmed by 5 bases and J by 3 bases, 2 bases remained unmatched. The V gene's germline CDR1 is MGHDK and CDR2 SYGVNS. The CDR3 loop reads CASSRAGGYEQYF. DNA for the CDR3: TGTGCCAGCAGTCGAGCGGGGGGCTACGAGCAGTACTTC.

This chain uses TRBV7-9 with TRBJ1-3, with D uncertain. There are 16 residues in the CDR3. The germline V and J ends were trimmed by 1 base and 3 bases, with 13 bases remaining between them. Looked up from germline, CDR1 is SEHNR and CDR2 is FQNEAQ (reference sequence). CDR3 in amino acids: CASSLVSDLYGNTIYF. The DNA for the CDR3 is TGTGCCAGCAGCTTAGTGTCGGACTTATATGGAAACACCATATATTTT.

CDR3 sequence (DNA): TGTGCCAGCAGTCTAGGCGGGAGGGCTAACTATGGCTACACCTTC. It specifies CASSLGGRANYGYTF. The rearrangement uses TRBV27 and TRBJ1-2; D is undetermined. The CDR3 covers 15 residues. CDR1 and CDR2 from the germline V gene are MNHEY and SMNVEV (reference sequence). V was trimmed by 5 bases and J by 0 bases, leaving 13 bases between them.

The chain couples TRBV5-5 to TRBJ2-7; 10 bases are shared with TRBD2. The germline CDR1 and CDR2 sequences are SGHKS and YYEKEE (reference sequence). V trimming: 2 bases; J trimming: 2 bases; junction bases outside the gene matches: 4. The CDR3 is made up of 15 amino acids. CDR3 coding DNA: TGTGCCAGCAGCTTACTAGCGGGGCCTACCTACGAGCAGTACTTC. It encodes CASSLLAGPTYEQYF.

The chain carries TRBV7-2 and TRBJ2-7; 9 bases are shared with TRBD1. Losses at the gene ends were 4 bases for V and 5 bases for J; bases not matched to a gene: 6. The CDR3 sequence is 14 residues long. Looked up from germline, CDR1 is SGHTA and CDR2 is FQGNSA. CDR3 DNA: TGTGCCAGCAGCTCCTGGACAGGGGCGGACGAGCAGTACTTC. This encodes CASSSWTGADEQYF.

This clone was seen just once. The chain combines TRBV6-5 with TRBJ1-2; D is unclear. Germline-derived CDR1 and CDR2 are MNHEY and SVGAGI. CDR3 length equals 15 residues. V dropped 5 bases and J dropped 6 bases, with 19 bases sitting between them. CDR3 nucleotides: TGTGCCAGCAGTGTGCGAACGCGAGGAGGAGATGGCTACACCTTC. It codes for CASSVRTRGGDGYTF.

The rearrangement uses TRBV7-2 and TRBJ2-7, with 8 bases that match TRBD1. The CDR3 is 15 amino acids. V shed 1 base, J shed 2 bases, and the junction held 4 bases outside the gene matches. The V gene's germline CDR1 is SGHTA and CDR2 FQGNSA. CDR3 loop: CASSLVQGGPYEQYF. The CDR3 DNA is TGTGCCAGCAGCTTAGTACAGGGGGGCCCCTACGAGCAGTACTTC.

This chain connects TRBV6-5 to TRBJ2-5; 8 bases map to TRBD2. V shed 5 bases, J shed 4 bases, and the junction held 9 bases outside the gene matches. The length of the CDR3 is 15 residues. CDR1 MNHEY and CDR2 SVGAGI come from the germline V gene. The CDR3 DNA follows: TGTGCCAGCAGTCCGACCGGGACTAGGGCAGAGACCCAGTACTTC. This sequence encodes CASSPTGTRAETQYF.